This is a list of T cell receptor beta chains from one sample in a study of blood T cells in healthy people across ages. Each CDR3 protein is one row after TCRdb ran MiXCR on the 5' RACE reads. The sample lists around 800,000 distinct CDR3 sequences; roughly 46% were seen once. Material: blood. Source of these receptors: an elderly man in good health. Each CDR3 is given with its conserved first and last residue. A D gene is named only where the DNA matches it firmly. Some rows mark clone size as missing; the rest say once, few, many or name a class of expanded clone.

>13|TRBV7-9|many|TRBD1|TRBJ2-7
TGTGCCAGCAGCCCCCTCAGGGGGCACGAGCAGTACTTC
CASSPLRGHEQYF
>13|TRBV7-2|NA|NA|TRBJ1-2
TGTGCCAGCAGCCCCTCGTGGGCGAACGGCTACACCTTC
CASSPSWANGYTF
>20|TRBV5-1|NA|NA|TRBJ1-6
TGCGCCAGCGGCTTGTCTGCAGGCTCGGGATATGGGGCAAGAAATTCACCCCTCCACTTT
CASGLSAGSGYGARNSPLHF
>15|TRBV20-1|NA|NA|TRBJ2-3
TGCAGTGCTAGAGATCCCGGGATTGCCCCAGATACGCAGTATTTT
CSARDPGIAPDTQYF
>15|TRBV28|NA|TRBD1|TRBJ2-5
TGTGCCAGCAGTACTCGGGACAGCGTGCGGGAGACCCAGTACTTC
CASSTRDSVRETQYF
>15|TRBV25-1|NA|NA|TRBJ1-1
TGTGCCAGCAGTGATACGGGGACGTTGAACACTGAAGCTTTCTTT
CASSDTGTLNTEAFF
>12|TRBV28|NA|NA|TRBJ1-2
TGTGCCAGCAATGGGGAACACTATGGCTACACCTTC
CASNGEHYGYTF
>17|TRBV28|few|TRBD2|TRBJ2-1
TGTGCCAGCAGTTTATCGGGCGGGGGAGTTCCCTACAATGAGCAGTTCTTC
CASSLSGGGVPYNEQFF
>15|TRBV27|NA|TRBD1|TRBJ1-5
TGTGCCAGCAGCAGCTGGACAGGGATGAATCAGCCCCAGCATTTT
CASSSWTGMNQPQHF
>12|TRBV10-3|few|NA|TRBJ2-7
TGTGCCATCAGTGAGTCGCTGGGCGAGCAGTACTTC
CAISESLGEQYF
>15|TRBV2|NA|NA|TRBJ2-7
TGTGCCAGCAGCCGAGTGGGGTTAAGCGGCTACGAGCAGTACTTC
CASSRVGLSGYEQYF
>16|TRBV28|NA|NA|TRBJ1-1
TGTGCCAGCAGCATCAGGAGTAAACTTGGCGGCACTGAAGCTTTCTTT
CASSIRSKLGGTEAFF
>15|TRBV25-1|once|TRBD2|TRBJ2-2
TGTGCCAGCAGTGAGAGCGGGAGAAGGACCGGGGAGCTGTTTTTT
CASSESGRRTGELFF